The entry below describes one T cell receptor beta chain. Its antigen is currently unknown. This specimen belongs to a study of response to subunit inactivated influenza vaccine. The study's findings and limits: Each seasonal influenza vaccination, the authors suggested, recruits few new T cells.

TCRdb reanalysed the RT-PCR reads using MiXCR and keeps one entry per CDR3 protein. The sample lists 300,000 to 350,000 distinct CDR3 sequences; 22% were seen once. V lost 5 bases to trimming and J lost 5 bases, with 9 bases between them. This CDR3 is 13 amino acids long. Per germline, CDR1 KGHSH and CDR2 LQKENI. This specimen consisted of PBMCs from blood, obtained less than 22 months after vaccination. J is TRBJ2-2 and V is TRBV18; D unresolved. The sequence was collected from a man between 50 and 69 years old who received an inactivated influenza vaccine. CDR3: CASSSLRTGELFF. The CDR3 nucleotides read TGTGCCAGCTCATCCTTGAGGACCGGGGAGCTGTTTTTT.